The text below deals with one TCR beta chain. Its antigen is currently unknown. The source of the sample is a study of CD4 T cells in relation to SARS-CoV-2 and coronaviruses. Findings and limits, study-wide: Crossreactive clones expanded significantly less to SARS-CoV-2 than monoreactive clones. Pre-pandemic and post-infection samples never came from the same donor. The cross-reactivity analysis covered only spike protein, not other viral proteins.

Germline V lookup: CDR1 LGHNA, CDR2 YSLEER. With V trimmed by 4 bases and J by 3 bases, 5 bases remained unmatched. CDR3 length: 15 amino acids. Some clones are missing from TCRdb's copy, which holds only in-frame ones; the method was immunoSEQ multiplex PCR. The sample lists some 42,000 clones; around nine tenths were seen once. The chain combines TRBV4-3 with TRBJ2-5; 10 nucleotides line up with TRBD1. The source is an adult with COVID-19. Sequencing input: memory CD4+ T cells from PBMCs. The CDR3 coding sequence is TGCGCCAGCAGCCCGTCCGGGACAGGGGAAGAGACCCAGTACTTC. Translated: CASSPSGTGEETQYF.